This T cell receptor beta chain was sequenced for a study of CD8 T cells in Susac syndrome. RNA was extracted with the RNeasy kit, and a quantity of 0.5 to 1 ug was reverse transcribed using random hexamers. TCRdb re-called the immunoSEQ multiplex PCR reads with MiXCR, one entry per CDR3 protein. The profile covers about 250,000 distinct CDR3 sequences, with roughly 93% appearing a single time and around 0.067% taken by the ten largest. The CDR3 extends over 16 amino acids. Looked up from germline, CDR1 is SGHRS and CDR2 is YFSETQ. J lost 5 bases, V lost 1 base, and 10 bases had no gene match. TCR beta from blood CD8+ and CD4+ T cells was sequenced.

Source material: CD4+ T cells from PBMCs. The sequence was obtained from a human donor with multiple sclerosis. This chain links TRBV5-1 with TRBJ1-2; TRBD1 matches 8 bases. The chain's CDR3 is CASSLYLRTGLYGYTF. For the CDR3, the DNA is TGCGCCAGCAGCTTGTACCTCCGGACAGGGTTGTATGGCTACACCTTC.